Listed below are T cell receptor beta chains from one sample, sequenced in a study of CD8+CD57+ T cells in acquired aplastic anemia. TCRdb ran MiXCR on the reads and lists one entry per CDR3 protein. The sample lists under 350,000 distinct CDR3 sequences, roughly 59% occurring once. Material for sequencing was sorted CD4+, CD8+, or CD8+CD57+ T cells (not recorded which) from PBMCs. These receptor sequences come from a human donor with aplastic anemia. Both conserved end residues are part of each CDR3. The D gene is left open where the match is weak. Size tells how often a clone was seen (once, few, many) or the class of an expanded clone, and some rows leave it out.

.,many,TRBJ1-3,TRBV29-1,TGCAGCGTTGCCAAATCTGGAAACACCATATATTTT,CSVAKSGNTIYF
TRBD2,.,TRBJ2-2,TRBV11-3,TGTGCCAGCAGCTTAGCGGGGACTAGCCCCAACGGGGAGCTGTTTTTT,CASSLAGTSPNGELFF
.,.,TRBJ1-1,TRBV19,TGTGCCAGTAGCATGTACACTGAAGCTTTCTTT,CASSMYTEAFF
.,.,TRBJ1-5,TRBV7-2,TGTGCCAGCAGCTTAACCCCTTGGCGGGATCAGCCCCAGCATTTT,CASSLTPWRDQPQHF
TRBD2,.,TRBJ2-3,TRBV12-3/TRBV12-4,TGTGCCAGCAGCTCCACTAGCGGGGGGGCGACAGATACGCAGTATTTT,CASSSTSGGATDTQYF
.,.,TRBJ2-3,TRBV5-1,TGCGCCAGCAGCTCGACCGGGGCCAAAGAGACAGATACGCAGTATTTT,CASSSTGAKETDTQYF
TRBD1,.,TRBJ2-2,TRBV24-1,TGTGCCACCAGTGATCCCGGGACAGGGGTGCCCGGGGAGCTGTTTTTT,CATSDPGTGVPGELFF
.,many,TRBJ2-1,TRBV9,TGTGCCAGCAGCGCAAGTCGTAGGACAGAGTTACGGGAGGATGAGCAGTTCTTC,CASSASRRTELREDEQFF
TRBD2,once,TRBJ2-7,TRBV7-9,TGTGCCAGCAGCTCGGGACTAGCGGGAGGGCGCGAGCAGTACTTC,CASSSGLAGGREQYF
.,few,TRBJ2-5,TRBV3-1,TGTGCCAGCAGCCGAGGCCAACGGGAGACCCAGTACTTC,CASSRGQRETQYF
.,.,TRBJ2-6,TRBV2,TGTGCCAGCAGTGAAACTAACTCTGGGGCCAACGTCCTGACTTTC,CASSETNSGANVLTF
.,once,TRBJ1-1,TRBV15,TGTGCCACCAGCAGAGAGGGATTTATTGAAGCTTTCTTT,CATSREGFIEAFF
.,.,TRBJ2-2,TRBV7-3,TGTGCCAGCAGCTTCGGCGACTCCGGGGAGCTGTTTTTT,CASSFGDSGELFF
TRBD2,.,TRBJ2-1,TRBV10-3,TGTGCCAGCAGCTTAGGTGCTAGCGGGGGGGCAGGGGAGCAGTTCTTC,CASSLGASGGAGEQFF
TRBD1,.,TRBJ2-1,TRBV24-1,TGTGCCACCACCTCGACAGGGGGCCCGCCCAATGAGCAGTTCTTC,CATTSTGGPPNEQFF
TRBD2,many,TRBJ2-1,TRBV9,TGTGCCAGGAAAATGACTAGCGGCAAAACAACAGACAATGAGCAGTTCTTC,CARKMTSGKTTDNEQFF
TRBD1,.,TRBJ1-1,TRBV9,TGCGCCAGCAGCTTCCTACAGGGGACCAAGGTTACTGAAGCTTTCTTT,CASSFLQGTKVTEAFF
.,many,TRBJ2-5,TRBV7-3,TGTGCCAGCAGCTTACTAGGGGGGGGCCAAGAGACCCAGTACTTC,CASSLLGGGQETQYF
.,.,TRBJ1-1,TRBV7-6,TGTGCCAGCAGCTTAGGTAGGGCCCGAGGGAACACTGAAGCTTTCTTT,CASSLGRARGNTEAFF
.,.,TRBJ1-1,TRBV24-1,TGTGCCACCAGTGACCCATCCAACACTGAAGCTTTCTTT,CATSDPSNTEAFF
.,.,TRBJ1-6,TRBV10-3,TGTGCCAGCAGGCAGGGAACCTATAATTCACCCCTCCACTTT,CASRQGTYNSPLHF
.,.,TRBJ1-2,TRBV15,TGTGCCACCAGCAGAGATGCCGGGAGCTATGGCTACACCTTC,CATSRDAGSYGYTF
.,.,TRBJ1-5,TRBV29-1,TGCAGCGTTGCAGGGGCGAATCAGCCCCAGCATTTT,CSVAGANQPQHF
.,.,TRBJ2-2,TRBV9,TGTGCCAGCAGCGTAGGGGGGGGCCTCACCGGGGAGCTGTTTTTT,CASSVGGGLTGELFF
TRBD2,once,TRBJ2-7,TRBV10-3,TGTGCCATCAGGGCTAGCGGGAGAGACGAGCAGTACTTC,CAIRASGRDEQYF
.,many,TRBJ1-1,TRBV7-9,TGTGCCAGCAGCGAGAATACGGGCACTGAAGCTTTCTTT,CASSENTGTEAFF
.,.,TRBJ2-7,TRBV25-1,TGTGCCAGCAGCGCCCCGACAGTTCCCTACGAGCAGTACTTC,CASSAPTVPYEQYF
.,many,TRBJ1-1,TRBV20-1,TGCAGTGCTAGAGATGTTAACACTGAAGCTTTCTTT,CSARDVNTEAFF
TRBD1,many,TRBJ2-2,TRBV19,TGTGCCAGTAGTTCCGGGACAGGGTTGGCCGGGGAGCTGTTTTTT,CASSSGTGLAGELFF
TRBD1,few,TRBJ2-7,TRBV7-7,TGTGCCAGCAGCCCGGGACAGGGTTTTTACGAGCAGTACTTC,CASSPGQGFYEQYF
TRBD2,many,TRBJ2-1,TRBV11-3,TGTGCCAGCAGCTTAGCAGCGGGAGACCCCTACAATGAGCAGTTCTTC,CASSLAAGDPYNEQFF
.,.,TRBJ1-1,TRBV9,TGTGCCAGCAGCAAGGACAGTGTAGCTGGAAACACTGAAGCTTTCTTT,CASSKDSVAGNTEAFF
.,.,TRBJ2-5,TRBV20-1,TGCAGTGCTAGAGATGAGGCACTGCAAGAGACCCAGTACTTC,CSARDEALQETQYF
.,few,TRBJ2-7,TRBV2,TGTGCCAGCAGTAGCTCGCGCACACAATACGAGCAGTACTTC,CASSSSRTQYEQYF
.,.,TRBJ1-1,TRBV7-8,TGTGCCAGCAGCCCCCTTTTGGGCACTGAAGCTTTCTTT,CASSPLLGTEAFF
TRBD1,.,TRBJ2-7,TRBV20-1,TGCAGTGCCTGGACCGGGACAGTCTCCTACGAGCAGTACTTC,CSAWTGTVSYEQYF
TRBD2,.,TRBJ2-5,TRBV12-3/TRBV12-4,TGTGCCAGCAGTTTAATTAAGCTAGCGGGGGGGCTTGGAGTAGAGACCCAGTACTTC,CASSLIKLAGGLGVETQYF
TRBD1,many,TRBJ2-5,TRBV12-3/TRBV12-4,TGTGCCAGCAGCTTGACAGGGCCGCAAGAGACCCAGTACTTC,CASSLTGPQETQYF
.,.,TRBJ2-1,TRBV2,TGTGCCAGCAGTGAAGCGGGAAATGAGCAGTTCTTC,CASSEAGNEQFF
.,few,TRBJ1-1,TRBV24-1,TGTGCCACCAGTGATTTGACGGGGTCGGTGGCTTTCTTT,CATSDLTGSVAFF
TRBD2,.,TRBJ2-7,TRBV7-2,TGTGCCAGCAGCTTCCCGATGACTAGCGGGAGAAACGAGCAGTACTTC,CASSFPMTSGRNEQYF
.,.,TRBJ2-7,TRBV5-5,TGTGCCAGCAGCTTATCATTGGGGTCGGACTACGAGCAGTACTTC,CASSLSLGSDYEQYF
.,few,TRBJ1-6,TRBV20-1,TGCAGTGCTAGCCCGACGGGACTTTATAATTCACCCCTCCACTTT,CSASPTGLYNSPLHF
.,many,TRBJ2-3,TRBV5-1,TGCGCCAGCAGCTTGGGGAGGTGGGATACGCAGTATTTT,CASSLGRWDTQYF
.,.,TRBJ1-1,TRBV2,TGTGCCAGCAGTGAAGGGGGACGGGTGGGAAGGGGCACTGAAGCTTTCTTT,CASSEGGRVGRGTEAFF
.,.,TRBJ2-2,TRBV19,TGTGCCAGTAGTACCGGGGGACACCGAATAAACACCGGGGAGCTGTTTTTT,CASSTGGHRINTGELFF
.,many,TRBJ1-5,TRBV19,TGTGCCAGTAGAGGTTCGCAAAATCAGCCCCAGCATTTT,CASRGSQNQPQHF
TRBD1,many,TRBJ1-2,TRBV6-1,TGTGCCAGCGCGGGACAGGACTATGGCTACACCTTC,CASAGQDYGYTF
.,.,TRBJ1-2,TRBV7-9,TGTGCCAGCACTGCGAGTGGGGGGACACTTTATGGCTACACCTTC,CASTASGGTLYGYTF
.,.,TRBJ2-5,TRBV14,TGTGCCAGCAGCCCCTTTCTAGATTCGTACCAAGGGACCCAGTACTTC,CASSPFLDSYQGTQYF
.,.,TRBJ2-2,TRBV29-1,TGCAGCGTCAGGGCCTTAGGAGACACCGAGGAGCTGTTTTTT,CSVRALGDTEELFF
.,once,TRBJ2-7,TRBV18,TGTGCCAGCTCACCAGCTTGGGCCGGCGAGCAGTACTTC,CASSPAWAGEQYF